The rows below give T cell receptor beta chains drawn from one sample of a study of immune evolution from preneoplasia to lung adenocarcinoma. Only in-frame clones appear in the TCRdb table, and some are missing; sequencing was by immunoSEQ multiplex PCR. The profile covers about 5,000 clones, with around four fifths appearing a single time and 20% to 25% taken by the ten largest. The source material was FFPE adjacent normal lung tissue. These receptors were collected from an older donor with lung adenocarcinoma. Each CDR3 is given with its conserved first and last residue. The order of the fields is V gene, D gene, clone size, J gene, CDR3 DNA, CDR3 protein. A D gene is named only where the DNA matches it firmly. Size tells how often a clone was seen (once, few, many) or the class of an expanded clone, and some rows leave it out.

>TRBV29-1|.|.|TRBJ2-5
TGCAGCACTGACCTTACCCCGGGGGAGACCCAGTACTTC
CSTDLTPGETQYF
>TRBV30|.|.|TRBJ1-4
TGTGCCTGGGCCCGGGACCGAGATAATGAAAAACTGTTTTTT
CAWARDRDNEKLFF
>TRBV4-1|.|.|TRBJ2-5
TGCGCCAGCAGCCGGGGGTATGGGGATCAAGAGACCCAGTACTTC
CASSRGYGDQETQYF
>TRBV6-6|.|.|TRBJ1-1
TGTGCCAGCAGGTCTCAGGGGTATGAAGCTTTCTTT
CASRSQGYEAFF
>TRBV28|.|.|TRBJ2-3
TGTGCCAGCAGCCCGACCGAACTAAATACGCAGTATTTT
CASSPTELNTQYF
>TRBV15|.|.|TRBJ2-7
TGTGCCACCAGCAGGGAGACAGATTCCGAGCAGTACTTC
CATSRETDSEQYF
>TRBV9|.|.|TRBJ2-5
TGTGCCAGCAGCGTAGAAGGAATAGAGACCCAGTACTTC
CASSVEGIETQYF
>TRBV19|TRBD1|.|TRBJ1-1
TGTGCCAGTAGTATCATAGACAGGGACACTGAAGCTTTCTTT
CASSIIDRDTEAFF
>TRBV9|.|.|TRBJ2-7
TGTGCCAGCAGCGTAGGGTCGGGATGGATCCACGAGCAGTACTTC
CASSVGSGWIHEQYF
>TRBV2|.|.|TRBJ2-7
TGTGCCAGCAGGAATCAAAAGAACTACGAGCAGTACTTC
CASRNQKNYEQYF
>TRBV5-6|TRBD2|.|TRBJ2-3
TGTGCCAGCAGCTTGTTGACGGGAGCGGGAGGGGCAGATACGCAGTATTTT
CASSLLTGAGGADTQYF
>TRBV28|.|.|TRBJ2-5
TGTGCCAGCAATGGTTCACCGGGGGGCGGGGAGACCCAGTACTTC
CASNGSPGGGETQYF
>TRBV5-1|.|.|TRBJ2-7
TGCGCCAGCAGCTTGGCTGCGGGACAGTACGAGCAGTACTTC
CASSLAAGQYEQYF
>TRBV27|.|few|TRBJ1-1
TGTGCCAGCAGTTTCGTTGGAGGTAACACTGAAGCTTTCTTT
CASSFVGGNTEAFF
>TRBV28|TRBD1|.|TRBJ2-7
TGTGCCAGCAGAGGGACAGGGGGCTCCTACGAGCAGTACTTC
CASRGTGGSYEQYF
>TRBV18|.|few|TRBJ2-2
TGTGCCAGCTCACCAACGGGGACGGTCAACACCGGGGAGCTGTTTTTT
CASSPTGTVNTGELFF
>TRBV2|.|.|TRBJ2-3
TGTGCCAGCAGTCGGGGACGGGAAACAGATACGCAGTATTTT
CASSRGRETDTQYF